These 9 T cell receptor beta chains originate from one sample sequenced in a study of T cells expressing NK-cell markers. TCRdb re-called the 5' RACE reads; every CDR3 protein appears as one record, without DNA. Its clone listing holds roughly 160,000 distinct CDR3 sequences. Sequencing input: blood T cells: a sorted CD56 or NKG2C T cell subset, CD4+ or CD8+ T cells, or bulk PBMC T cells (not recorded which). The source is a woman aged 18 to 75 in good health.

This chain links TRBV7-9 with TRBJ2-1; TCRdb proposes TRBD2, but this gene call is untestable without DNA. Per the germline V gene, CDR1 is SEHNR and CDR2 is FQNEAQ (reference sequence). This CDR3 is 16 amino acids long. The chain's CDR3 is CASSLGPGLAENEQFF.

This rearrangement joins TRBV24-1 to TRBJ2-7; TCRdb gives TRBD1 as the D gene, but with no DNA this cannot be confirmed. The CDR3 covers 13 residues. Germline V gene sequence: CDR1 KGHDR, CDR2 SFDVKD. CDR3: CATSDGGSYEQYF.

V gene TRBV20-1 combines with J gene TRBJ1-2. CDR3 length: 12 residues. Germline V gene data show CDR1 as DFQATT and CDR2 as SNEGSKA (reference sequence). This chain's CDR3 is CSATRHDYGYTF.

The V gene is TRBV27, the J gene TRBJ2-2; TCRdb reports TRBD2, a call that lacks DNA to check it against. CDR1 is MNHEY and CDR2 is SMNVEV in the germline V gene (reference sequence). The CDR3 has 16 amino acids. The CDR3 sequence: CASSRIAGGPPGELFF.

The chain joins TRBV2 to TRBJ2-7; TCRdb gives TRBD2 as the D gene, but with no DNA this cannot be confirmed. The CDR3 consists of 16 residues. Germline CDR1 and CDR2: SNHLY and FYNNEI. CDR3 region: CASTDPTSGSPYEQYF.

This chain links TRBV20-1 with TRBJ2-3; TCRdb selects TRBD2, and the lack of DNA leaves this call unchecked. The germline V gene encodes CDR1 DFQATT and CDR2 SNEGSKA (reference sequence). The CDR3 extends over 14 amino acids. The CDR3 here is CSAHLAGLQDTQYF.

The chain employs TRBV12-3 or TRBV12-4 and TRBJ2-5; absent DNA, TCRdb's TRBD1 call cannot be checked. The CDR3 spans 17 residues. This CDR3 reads CASSPPGGRITHETQYF.

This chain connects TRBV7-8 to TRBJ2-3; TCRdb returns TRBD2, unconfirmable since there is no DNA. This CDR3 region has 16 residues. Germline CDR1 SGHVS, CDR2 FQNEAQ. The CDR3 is CASSRPSEGGGDTQYF.

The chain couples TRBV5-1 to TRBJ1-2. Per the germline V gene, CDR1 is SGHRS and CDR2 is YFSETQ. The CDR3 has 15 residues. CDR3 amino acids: CASSSDRVDLYGYTF.